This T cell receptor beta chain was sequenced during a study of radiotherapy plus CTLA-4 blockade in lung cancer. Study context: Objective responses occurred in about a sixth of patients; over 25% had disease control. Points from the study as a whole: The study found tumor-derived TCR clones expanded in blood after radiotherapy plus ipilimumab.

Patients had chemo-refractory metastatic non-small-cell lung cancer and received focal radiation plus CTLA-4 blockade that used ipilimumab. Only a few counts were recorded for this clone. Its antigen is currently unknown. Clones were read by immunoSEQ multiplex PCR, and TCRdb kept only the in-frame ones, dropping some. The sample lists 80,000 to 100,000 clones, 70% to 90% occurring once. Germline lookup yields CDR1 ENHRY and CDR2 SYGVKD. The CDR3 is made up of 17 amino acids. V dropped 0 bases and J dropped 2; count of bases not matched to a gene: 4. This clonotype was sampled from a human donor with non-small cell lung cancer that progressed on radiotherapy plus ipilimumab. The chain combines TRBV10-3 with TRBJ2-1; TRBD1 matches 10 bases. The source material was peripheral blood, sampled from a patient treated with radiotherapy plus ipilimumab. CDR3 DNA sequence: TGTGCCATCAGTGAGTCCGACAGGGGGCTTACCTACAATGAGCAGTTCTTC. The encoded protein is CAISESDRGLTYNEQFF.